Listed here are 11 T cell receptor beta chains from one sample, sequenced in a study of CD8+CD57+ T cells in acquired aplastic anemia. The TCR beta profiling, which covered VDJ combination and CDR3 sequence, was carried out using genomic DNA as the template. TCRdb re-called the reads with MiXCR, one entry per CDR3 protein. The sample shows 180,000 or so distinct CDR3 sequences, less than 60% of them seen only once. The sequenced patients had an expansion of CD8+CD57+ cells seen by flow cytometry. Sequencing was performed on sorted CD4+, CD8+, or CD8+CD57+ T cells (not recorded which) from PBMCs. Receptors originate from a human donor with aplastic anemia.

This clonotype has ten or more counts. CDR3 nucleotides: TGCAGTGCCCCGGGACAGGGTAGTAATTCACCCCTCCACTTT. This encodes CSAPGQGSNSPLHF. The rearrangement joins TRBV20-1 to TRBJ1-6; 9 nucleotides align to TRBD1. The V and J ends lost 6 bases and 6 bases, in that order; junction bases with no gene match: 6. The CDR3 covers 14 residues. Germline V lookup: CDR1 DFQATT, CDR2 SNEGSKA (reference sequence).

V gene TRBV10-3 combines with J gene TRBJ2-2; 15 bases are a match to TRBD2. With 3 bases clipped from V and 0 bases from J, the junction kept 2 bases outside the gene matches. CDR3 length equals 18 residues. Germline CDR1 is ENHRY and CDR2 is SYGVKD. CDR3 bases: TGTGCCATCAGTGACCGGACTAGCGGGGGGGCGAACACCGGGGAGCTGTTTTTT. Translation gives CAISDRTSGGANTGELFF.

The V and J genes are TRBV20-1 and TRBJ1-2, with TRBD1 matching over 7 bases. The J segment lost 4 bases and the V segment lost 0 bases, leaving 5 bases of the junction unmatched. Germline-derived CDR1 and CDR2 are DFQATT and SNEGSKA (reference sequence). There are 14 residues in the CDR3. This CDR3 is CSARDIGQVYGYTF. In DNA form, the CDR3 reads TGCAGTGCTAGAGATATAGGACAGGTCTATGGCTACACCTTC.

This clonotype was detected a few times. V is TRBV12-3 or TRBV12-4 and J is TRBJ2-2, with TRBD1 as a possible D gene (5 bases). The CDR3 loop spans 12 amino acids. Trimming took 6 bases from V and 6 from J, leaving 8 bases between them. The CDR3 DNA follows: TGTGCCAGCAGGTGGGGCTCCGGGGAGCTGTTTTTT. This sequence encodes CASRWGSGELFF.

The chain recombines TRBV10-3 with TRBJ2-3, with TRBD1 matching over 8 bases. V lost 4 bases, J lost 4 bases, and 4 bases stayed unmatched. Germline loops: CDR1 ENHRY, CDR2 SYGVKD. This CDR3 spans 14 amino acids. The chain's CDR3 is CAISGTGTADTQYF. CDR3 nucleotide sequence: TGTGCCATCAGTGGGACAGGGACGGCAGATACGCAGTATTTT.

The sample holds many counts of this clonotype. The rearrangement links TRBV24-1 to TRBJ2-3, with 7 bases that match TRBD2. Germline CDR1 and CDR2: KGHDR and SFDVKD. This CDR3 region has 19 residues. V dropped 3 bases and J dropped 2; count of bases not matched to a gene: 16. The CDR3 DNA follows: TGTGCCACCAGTGATAGATCCTTGGCTAGCGGACGATACACAGATACGCAGTATTTT. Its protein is CATSDRSLASGRYTDTQYF.

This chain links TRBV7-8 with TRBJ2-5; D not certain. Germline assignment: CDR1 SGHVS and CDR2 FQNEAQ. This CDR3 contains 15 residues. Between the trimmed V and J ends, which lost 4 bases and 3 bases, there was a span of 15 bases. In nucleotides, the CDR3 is TGTGCCAGCAGCTCCTCCCGAGGATACGAAGAGACCCAGTACTTC. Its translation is CASSSSRGYEETQYF. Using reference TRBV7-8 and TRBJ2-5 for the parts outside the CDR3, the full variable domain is GAGVSQSPRYKVAKRGQDVALRCDPISGHVSLFWYQQALGQGPEFLTYFQNEAQLDKSGLPSDRFFAERPEGSVSTLKIQRTQQEDSAVYLCASSSSRGYEETQYFGPGTRLLVL.

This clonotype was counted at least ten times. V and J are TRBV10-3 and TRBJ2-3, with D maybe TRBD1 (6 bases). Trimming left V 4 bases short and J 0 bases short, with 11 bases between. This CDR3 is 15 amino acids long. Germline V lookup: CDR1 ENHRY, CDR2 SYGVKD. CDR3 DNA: TGTGCCATCAGTGTGGACAGTACTAGCACAGATACGCAGTATTTT. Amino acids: CAISVDSTSTDTQYF.

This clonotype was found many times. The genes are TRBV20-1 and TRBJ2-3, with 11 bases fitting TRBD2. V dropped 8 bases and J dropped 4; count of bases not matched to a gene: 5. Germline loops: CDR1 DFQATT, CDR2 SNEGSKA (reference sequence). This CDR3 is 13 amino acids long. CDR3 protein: CSQPGLAADTQYF. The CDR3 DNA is TGCAGTCAGCCGGGACTAGCGGCAGATACGCAGTATTTT.

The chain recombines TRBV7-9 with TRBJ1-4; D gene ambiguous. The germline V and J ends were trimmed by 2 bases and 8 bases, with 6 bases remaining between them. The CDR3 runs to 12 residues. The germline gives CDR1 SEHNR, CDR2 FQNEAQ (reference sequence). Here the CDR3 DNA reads TGTGCCAGCAGCTTATTAGGCGAAAAACTGTTTTTT. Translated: CASSLLGEKLFF.

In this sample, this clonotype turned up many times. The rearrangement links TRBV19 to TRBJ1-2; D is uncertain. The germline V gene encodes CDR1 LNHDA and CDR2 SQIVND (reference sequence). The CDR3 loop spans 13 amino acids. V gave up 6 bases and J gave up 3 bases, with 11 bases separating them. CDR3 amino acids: CASRFGLHYGYTF. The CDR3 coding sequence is TGTGCCAGTAGGTTCGGGCTGCACTATGGCTACACCTTC.